This T cell receptor (beta chain) is from a study of neurological immune-mediated disorders. Study outcomes and limitations: Expansion of TCR clones was greatest in HTLV-1-associated myelopathy and smallest in multiple sclerosis, where it fell below that of healthy controls.

This clonotype qualifies as medium-sized (0.01 to 0.1%). No antigen is known for it. The V and J ends lost 2 bases and 5 bases respectively, with 12 bases between them. CDR1 and CDR2 (germline): MNHEY, SMNVEV (reference sequence). This CDR3 is 14 amino acids long. The authors made cDNA by 5'RACE with 10-nucleotide random UMIs. TCRdb used MiXCR to reprocess the 5' RACE reads, holding one entry per CDR3 protein. This table holds roughly 34,000 distinct CDR3 sequences, about 13% found once. The time point here: longitudinal time-point 2. Serving as healthy controls were blood bank volunteers based in Maryland, USA.

This rearrangement joins TRBV27 to TRBJ2-5; TRBD2 is a possible D gene (7 bases). Sequenced sample: PBMCs. The TCR was taken from a middle-aged woman in good health. The CDR3 loop is CASSLTGGGETQYF. The CDR3 bases are TGTGCCAGCAGTTTAACGGGGGGCGGGGAGACCCAGTACTTC.